Reported below is one T cell receptor beta chain. Its specificity is not known. TCRdb re-called the 5' RACE reads with MiXCR, one entry per CDR3 protein. The data hold about 160,000 distinct CDR3 sequences, with 9.8% observed a single time. The data were taken from a study of CD8 T cells in ankylosing spondylitis. With V trimmed by 3 bases and J by 0 bases, 5 bases remained unmatched. CDR1 and CDR2 (germline): MDHEN, SYDVKM. CDR3 size: 16 residues. Notes on the study in general: Disease-linked clones were CD8+ and relatively rare in peripheral blood. There was a TCR beta motif, made of 7 or 8 highly homologous variants, that appeared characteristic of ankylosing spondylitis blood. Disease-linked clones reportedly concentrated significantly in matched ankylosing spondylitis synovial fluid.

The gene calls are TRBV28 and TRBJ2-1; TRBD2 agrees at 7 bases. Sequences were obtained from blood, either unsorted or a sorted T cell fraction (not recorded which). The receptor's source is a female donor with ankylosing spondylitis or in good health (not recorded which). The chain's CDR3 is CASSFPGGSSYNEQFF. CDR3 bases: TGTGCCAGCAGTTTCCCCGGGGGGAGCTCCTACAATGAGCAGTTCTTC.